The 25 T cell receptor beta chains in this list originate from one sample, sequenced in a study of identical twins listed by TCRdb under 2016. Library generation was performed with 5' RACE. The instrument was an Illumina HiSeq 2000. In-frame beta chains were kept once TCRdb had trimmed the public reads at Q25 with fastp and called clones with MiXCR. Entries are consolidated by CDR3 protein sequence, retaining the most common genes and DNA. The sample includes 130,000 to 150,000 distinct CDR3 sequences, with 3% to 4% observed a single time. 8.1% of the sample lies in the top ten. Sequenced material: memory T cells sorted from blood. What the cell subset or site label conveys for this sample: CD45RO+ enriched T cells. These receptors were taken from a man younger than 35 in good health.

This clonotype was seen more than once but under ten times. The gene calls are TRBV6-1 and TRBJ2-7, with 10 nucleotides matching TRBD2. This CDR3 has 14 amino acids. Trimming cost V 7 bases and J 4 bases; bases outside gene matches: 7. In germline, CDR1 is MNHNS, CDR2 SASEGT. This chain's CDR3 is CASNQAGGPYEQYV. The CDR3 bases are TGTGCCAGCAATCAAGCGGGAGGGCCTTACGAGCAGTACGTC.

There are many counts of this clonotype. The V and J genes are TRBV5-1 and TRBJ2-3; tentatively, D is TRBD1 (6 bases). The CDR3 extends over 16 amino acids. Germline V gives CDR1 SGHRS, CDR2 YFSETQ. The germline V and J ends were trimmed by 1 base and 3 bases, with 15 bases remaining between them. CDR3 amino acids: CASSLTGWGRTDTQYF. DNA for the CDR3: TGCGCCAGCAGCTTGACAGGATGGGGGCGTACAGATACGCAGTATTTT.

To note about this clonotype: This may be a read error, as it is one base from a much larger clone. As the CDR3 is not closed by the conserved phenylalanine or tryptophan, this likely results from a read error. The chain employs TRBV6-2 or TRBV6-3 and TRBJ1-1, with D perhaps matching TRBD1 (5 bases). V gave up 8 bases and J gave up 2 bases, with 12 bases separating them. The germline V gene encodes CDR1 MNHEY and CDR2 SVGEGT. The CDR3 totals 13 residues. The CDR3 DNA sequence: TGTGCCAGCGTCAGGGAGTATAACACTGAAGCTTTCTAT. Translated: CASVREYNTEAFY.

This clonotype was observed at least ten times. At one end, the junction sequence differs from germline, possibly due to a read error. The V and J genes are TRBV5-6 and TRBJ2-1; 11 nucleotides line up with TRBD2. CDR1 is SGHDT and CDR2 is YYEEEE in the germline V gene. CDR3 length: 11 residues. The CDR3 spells CASSFSGRALF. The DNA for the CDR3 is TGTGCCAGCAGCTTTAGCGGGAGGGCCCTCTTC.

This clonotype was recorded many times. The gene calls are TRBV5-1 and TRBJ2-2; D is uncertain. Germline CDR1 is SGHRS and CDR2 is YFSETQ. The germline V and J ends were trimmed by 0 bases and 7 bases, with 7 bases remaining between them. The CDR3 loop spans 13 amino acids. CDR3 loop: CASSLAGGGELFF. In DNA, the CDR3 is TGCGCCAGCAGCTTGGCCGGCGGCGGGGAGCTGTTTTTT.

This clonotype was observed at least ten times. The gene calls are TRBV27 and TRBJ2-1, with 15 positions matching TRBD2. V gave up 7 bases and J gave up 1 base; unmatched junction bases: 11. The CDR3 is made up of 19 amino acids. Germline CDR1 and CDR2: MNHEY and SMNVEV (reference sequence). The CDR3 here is CASTPGLAGGEVSYNEQFF. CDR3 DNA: TGTGCCAGCACCCCGGGACTAGCGGGAGGTGAGGTTTCCTACAATGAGCAGTTCTTC.

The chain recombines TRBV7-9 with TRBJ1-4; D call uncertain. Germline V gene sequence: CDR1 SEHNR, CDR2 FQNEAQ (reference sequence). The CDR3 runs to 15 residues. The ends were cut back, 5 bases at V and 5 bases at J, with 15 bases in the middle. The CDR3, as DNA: TGTGCCAGCAGCCTACAATCCGGGGTCAATGAAAAACTGTTTTTT. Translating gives CASSLQSGVNEKLFF.

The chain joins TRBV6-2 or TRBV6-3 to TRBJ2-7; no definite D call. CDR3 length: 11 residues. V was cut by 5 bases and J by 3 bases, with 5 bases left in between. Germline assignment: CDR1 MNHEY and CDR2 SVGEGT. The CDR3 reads CASSTYYEQYF. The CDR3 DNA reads TGTGCCAGCAGTACATACTACGAGCAGTACTTC.

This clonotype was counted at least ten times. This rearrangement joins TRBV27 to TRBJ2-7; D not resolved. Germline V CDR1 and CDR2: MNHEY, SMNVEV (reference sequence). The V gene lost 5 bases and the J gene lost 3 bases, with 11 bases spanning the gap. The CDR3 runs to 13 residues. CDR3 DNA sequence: TGTGCCAGCAGTCCCCGGGTCAGCTACGAGCAGTACTTC. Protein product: CASSPRVSYEQYF.

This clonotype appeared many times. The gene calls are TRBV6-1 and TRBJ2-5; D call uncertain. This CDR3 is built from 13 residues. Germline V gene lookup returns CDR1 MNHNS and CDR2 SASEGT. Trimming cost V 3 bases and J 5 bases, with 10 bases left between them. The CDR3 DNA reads TGTGCCAGCAGTGATTCCCGTGGGGAGACCCAGTACTTC. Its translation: CASSDSRGETQYF.

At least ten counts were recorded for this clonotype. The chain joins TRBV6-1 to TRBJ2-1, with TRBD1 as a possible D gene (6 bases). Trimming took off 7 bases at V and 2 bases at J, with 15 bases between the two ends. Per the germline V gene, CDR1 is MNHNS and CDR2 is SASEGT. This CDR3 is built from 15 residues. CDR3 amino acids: CASTETGTPYNEQFF. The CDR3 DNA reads TGTGCCAGCACCGAAACCGGGACACCCTACAATGAGCAGTTCTTC.

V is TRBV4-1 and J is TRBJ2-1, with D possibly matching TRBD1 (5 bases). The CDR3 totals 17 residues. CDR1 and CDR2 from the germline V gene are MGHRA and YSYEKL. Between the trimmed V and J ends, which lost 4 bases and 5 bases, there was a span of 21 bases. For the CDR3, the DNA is TGCGCCAGCAGCCCTCAACTGACAGAAAGTTTAAACAATGAGCAGTTCTTC. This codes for CASSPQLTESLNNEQFF.

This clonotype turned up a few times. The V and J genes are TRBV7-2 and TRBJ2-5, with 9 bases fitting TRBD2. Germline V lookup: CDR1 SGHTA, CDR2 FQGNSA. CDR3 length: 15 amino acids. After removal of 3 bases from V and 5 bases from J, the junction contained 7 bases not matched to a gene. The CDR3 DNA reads TGTGCCAGCAGCTTGTATAGCGGGAGCTTGGAGACCCAGTACTTC. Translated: CASSLYSGSLETQYF.

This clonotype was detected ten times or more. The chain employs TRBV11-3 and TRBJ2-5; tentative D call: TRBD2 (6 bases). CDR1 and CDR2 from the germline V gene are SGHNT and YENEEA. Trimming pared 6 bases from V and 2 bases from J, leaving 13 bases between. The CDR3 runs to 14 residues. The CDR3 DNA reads TGTGCCAGCAGTCCCGGACGGGGGCAAGAGACCCAGTACTTC. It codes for CASSPGRGQETQYF.

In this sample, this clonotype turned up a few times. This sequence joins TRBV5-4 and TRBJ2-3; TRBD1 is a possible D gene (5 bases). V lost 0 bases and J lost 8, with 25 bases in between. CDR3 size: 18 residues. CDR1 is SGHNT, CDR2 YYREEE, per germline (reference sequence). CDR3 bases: TGTGCCAGCAGCTTGGGTTCACAGGTCCCCAGCGCAATCGGTACGCAGTATTTT. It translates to CASSLGSQVPSAIGTQYF.

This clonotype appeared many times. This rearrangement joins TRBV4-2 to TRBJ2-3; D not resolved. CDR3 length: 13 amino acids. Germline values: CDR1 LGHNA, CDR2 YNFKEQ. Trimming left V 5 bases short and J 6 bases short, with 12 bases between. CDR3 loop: CASSLPGEDTQYF. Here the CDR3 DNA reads TGTGCCAGCAGCTTGCCGGGCGAGGATACGCAGTATTTT.

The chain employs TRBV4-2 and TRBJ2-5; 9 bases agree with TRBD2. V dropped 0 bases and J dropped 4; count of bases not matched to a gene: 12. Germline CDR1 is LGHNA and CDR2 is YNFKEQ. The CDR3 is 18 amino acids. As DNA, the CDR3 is TGTGCCAGCAGCCAAGATTGGGGTAGCGGGAGAGGCGGAGAGACCCAGTACTTC. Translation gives CASSQDWGSGRGGETQYF.

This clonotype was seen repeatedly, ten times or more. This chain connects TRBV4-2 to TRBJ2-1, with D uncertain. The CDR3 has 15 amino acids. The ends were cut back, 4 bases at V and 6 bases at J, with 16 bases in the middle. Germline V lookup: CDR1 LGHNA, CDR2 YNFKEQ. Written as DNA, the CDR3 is TGTGCCAGCAGCCCCGACCGACTTGCCTCCAATGAGCAGTTCTTC. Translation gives CASSPDRLASNEQFF.

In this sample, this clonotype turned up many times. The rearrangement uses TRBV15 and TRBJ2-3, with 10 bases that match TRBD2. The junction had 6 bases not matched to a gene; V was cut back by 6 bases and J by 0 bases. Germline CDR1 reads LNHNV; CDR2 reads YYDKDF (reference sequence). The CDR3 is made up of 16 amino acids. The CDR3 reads CATRVLAGGSTDTQYF. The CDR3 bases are TGTGCCACCAGGGTGTTAGCGGGAGGAAGCACAGATACGCAGTATTTT.

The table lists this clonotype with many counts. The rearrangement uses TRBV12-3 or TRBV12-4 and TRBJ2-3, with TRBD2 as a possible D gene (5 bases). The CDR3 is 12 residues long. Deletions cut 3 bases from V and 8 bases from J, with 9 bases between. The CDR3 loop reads CASSFVAGTQYF. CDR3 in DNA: TGTGCCAGCAGTTTTGTGGCGGGTACGCAGTATTTT.

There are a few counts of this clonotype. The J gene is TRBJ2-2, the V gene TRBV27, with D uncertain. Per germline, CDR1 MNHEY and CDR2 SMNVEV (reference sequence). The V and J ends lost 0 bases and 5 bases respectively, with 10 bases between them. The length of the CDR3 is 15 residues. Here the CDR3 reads CASSLSGSPTGELFF. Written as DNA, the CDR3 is TGTGCCAGCAGTTTATCGGGTTCACCTACCGGGGAGCTGTTTTTT.

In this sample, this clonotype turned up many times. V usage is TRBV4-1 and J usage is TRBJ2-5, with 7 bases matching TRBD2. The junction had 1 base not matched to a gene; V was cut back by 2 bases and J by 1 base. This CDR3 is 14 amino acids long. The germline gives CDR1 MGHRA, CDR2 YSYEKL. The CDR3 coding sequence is TGCGCCAGCAGCCAACCTAGCGGCCAAGAGACCCAGTACTTC. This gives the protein CASSQPSGQETQYF.

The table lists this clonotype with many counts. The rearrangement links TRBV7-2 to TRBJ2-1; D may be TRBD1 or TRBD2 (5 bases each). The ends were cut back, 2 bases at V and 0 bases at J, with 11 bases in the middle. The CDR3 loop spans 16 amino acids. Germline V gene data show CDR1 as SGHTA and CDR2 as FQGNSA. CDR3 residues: CASSLSEGSSYNEQFF. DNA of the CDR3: TGTGCCAGCAGCTTAAGTGAGGGGAGCTCCTACAATGAGCAGTTCTTC.

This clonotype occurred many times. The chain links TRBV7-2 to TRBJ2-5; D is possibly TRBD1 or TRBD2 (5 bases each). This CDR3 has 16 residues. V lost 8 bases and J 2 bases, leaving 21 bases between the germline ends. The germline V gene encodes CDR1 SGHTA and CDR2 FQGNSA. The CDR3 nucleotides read TGTGCCAGCCACGGAGCCTTTTCTGGGGGACAAGAGACCCAGTACTTC. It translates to CASHGAFSGGQETQYF.

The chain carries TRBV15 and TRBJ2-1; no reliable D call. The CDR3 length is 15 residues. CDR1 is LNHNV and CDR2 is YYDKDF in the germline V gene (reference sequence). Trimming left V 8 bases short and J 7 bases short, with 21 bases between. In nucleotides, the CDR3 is TGTGCCACCGCTAGTCCGTCGCCGGTCCCGAATGAGCAGTTCTTC. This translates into CATASPSPVPNEQFF.